This T cell receptor (beta chain) was sequenced for a study of blood T cells in healthy people across ages. This clonotype came up a few times. In germline, CDR1 is SGHTA, CDR2 FQGNSA. The CDR3 consists of 15 residues. The authors ran a second PCR of roughly 7 to 11 cycles using a sample-barcoded 5' primer and a J-beta primer mix. TCRdb redid the calling of the 5' RACE reads with MiXCR, one entry per CDR3 protein. The table lists fewer than 600,000 distinct CDR3 sequences, about a quarter of them singletons. This sample also belongs to another study, concerning T cells of mothers and their children. That study reports: Related mother-child pairs shared slightly more overlap than unrelated pairs, but the difference was non-significant.

Sequencing input: blood. The J gene is TRBJ2-5, the V gene TRBV7-2; TRBD2 matches 12 bases. The J call could be wrong; TRBJ2-1 is a better fit for the DNA end. This TCR came from a boy between 2 and 10 years old in good health. CDR3 amino acids: CASSPSSGRANEQFF. In DNA form, the CDR3 reads TGTGCCAGCAGCCCTTCTAGCGGGAGGGCGAATGAGCAGTTCTTC.